These T cell receptor beta chains were read from a single sample in a study of spatial heterogeneity in lung cancer. Each CDR3 protein is one row after TCRdb ran MiXCR on the 5' RACE reads. Here the sample spans about 100,000 distinct CDR3 sequences, approximately 4.7% being singletons. The sequences come from lung tumor tissue, collected at surgery. The origin of the receptors is a male donor with early-stage non-small cell lung cancer. The CDR3 runs from the conserved cysteine through the conserved F or W. D genes are given only for firm matches. Clone size is not always given. Where it is, it says once, few, many or a class for expanded clones.

-,TRBV29-1,TRBJ2-3,few,TGCAGCGTTTTAACGGGCACAGATACGCAGTATTTT,CSVLTGTDTQYF
-,TRBV10-3,TRBJ2-1,many,TGTGCCATCAGTGAACTCGAGGAGAGGGGTGAGCAGTTCTTC,CAISELEERGEQFF
TRBD2,TRBV27,TRBJ2-3,many,TGTGCCAGCAGTTTAGCGGGAGGGCCTGGCGGGAGCACAGATACGCAGTATTTT,CASSLAGGPGGSTDTQYF
-,TRBV18,TRBJ2-1,many,TGTGCCAGCACCGACTCGGACAGTACAAATGAGCAGTTCTTC,CASTDSDSTNEQFF
TRBD1,TRBV4-1,TRBJ2-5,-,TGCGCCAGCAGCCCCACCCGAACAGGGGAAGAGACCCAGTACTTC,CASSPTRTGEETQYF
-,TRBV28,TRBJ2-2,many,TGTGCCAGCAGCTCGGGACAAACGAACACCGGGGAGCTGTTTTTT,CASSSGQTNTGELFF
TRBD2,TRBV7-2,TRBJ2-3,many,TGTGCCAGCAGCTTAGACGCGGGAGAAGATACGCAGTATTTT,CASSLDAGEDTQYF
-,TRBV20-1,TRBJ2-5,many,TGCAGTGCTAGCCGGAGGGCGGCGTACCAAGAGACCCAGTACTTC,CSASRRAAYQETQYF
-,TRBV3-1,TRBJ2-7,many,TGTGCCAGCAGCCAAGGTCACGAGCAGTACTTC,CASSQGHEQYF
TRBD1,TRBV30,TRBJ1-1,many,TGTGCCTGGAGAGTACCGGGACAGGGGGCCCCGAACACTGAAGCTTTCTTT,CAWRVPGQGAPNTEAFF
-,TRBV3-1,TRBJ1-4,-,TGTGCCAGCGGGGTTGGCGAAAAACTGTTTTTT,CASGVGEKLFF
-,TRBV5-1,TRBJ2-5,many,TGCGCCAGCAGCTTGGTGGTGCAAGAGACCCAGTACTTC,CASSLVVQETQYF
-,TRBV2,TRBJ2-7,few,TGTGCCAGCACAGCTGTCTACGAGCAGTACTTC,CASTAVYEQYF
-,TRBV5-1,TRBJ2-3,many,TGCGCCAGCAGCCCCAATAGGGAGGCAGATACGCAGTATTTT,CASSPNREADTQYF
-,TRBV5-6,TRBJ2-3,-,TGTGCCAGCAGCTTGCGGGATTACACAGATACGCAGTATTTT,CASSLRDYTDTQYF
TRBD2,TRBV11-2,TRBJ2-1,many,TGTGCCAGCAGCTTGAGGACTAGCGGAGAACCTCCCTCGGAGCAGTTCTTC,CASSLRTSGEPPSEQFF
-,TRBV7-2,TRBJ2-7,many,TGTGCCAGCAGCTTATTGGTTCCTCACGAGCAGTACTTC,CASSLLVPHEQYF
-,TRBV6-1,TRBJ2-7,-,TGTGCCAGCAGTGAAGCGCTTAGGGGCGAGCAGTACTTC,CASSEALRGEQYF
TRBD2,TRBV3-1,TRBJ2-4,many,TGTGCCAGCAGTGGGACTAGCGGGAGAAACATTCAGTACTTC,CASSGTSGRNIQYF
-,TRBV3-1,TRBJ2-3,many,TGTGCCAGCAGTACAATGGGGTCAGATACGCAGTATTTT,CASSTMGSDTQYF
-,TRBV6-6,TRBJ1-1,many,TGTGCCAGCAGTCACCCCTCTGAAGCTTTCTTT,CASSHPSEAFF
-,TRBV12-3/TRBV12-4,TRBJ2-1,many,TGTGCCAGCAGAGCACCCCCGGCGCGCTCACCAAACAATGAGCAGTTCTTC,CASRAPPARSPNNEQFF
-,TRBV25-1,TRBJ2-1,many,TGTGCCAGCAGTGACGCCCCCGGTGGGGTAAGTCGTGAGGATGAGCAGTTCTTC,CASSDAPGGVSREDEQFF
-,TRBV7-9,TRBJ1-1,-,TGTGCCAGCAGCTTTGGGGGTACCGTAGCTACGAACACTGAAGCTTTCTTT,CASSFGGTVATNTEAFF
TRBD2,TRBV11-2,TRBJ2-1,many,TGTGCCAGCAGCTTAGTCCCCGCGGGAGGTAACAATGAGCAGTTCTTC,CASSLVPAGGNNEQFF
TRBD1,TRBV6-1,TRBJ1-5,many,TGTGCCAGCAGTGAAGTCGGGACAGCCTTCCTTAGCAATCAGCCCCAGCATTTT,CASSEVGTAFLSNQPQHF
TRBD2,TRBV20-1,TRBJ2-2,-,TGCAGTCCCCGGTCGGGTCTAGCGGGAGAGGACGGGGAGCTGTTTTTT,CSPRSGLAGEDGELFF
-,TRBV5-4,TRBJ2-3,many,TGTGCCAGCAGCTTGCCGGGACCTAGCACAGATACGCAGTATTTT,CASSLPGPSTDTQYF
-,TRBV20-1,TRBJ1-5,many,TGCAGTGCCCGGGGCAATCAGCCCCAGCATTTT,CSARGNQPQHF
-,TRBV28,TRBJ2-1,many,TGTGCCAGCAGCCCAGTTGCTATCTGGCGGGAGCAGTTCTTC,CASSPVAIWREQFF
-,TRBV7-9,TRBJ1-4,many,TGTGCCAGCAGCCCCGCTGGGGAAAAACTGTTTTTT,CASSPAGEKLFF
-,TRBV5-1,TRBJ2-5,few,TGCGCCAGCAGCTTGGGGTCGGGAGAAGAGACCCAGTACTTC,CASSLGSGEETQYF
-,TRBV3-1,TRBJ2-7,few,TGTGCCAGCAGCCCCCAACGGGGTCTCTACGAGCAGTACTTC,CASSPQRGLYEQYF
-,TRBV20-1,TRBJ1-1,few,TGCAGTGCTACAAAGAACACTGAAGCTTTCTTT,CSATKNTEAFF
-,TRBV14,TRBJ2-1,many,TGTGCCAGCAGCCAAGTGGGATTCTCCTACAATGAGCAGTTCTTC,CASSQVGFSYNEQFF
-,TRBV6-5,TRBJ1-1,many,TGTGCCAGCAGTCTCAGGGTGAACACTGAAGCTTTCTTT,CASSLRVNTEAFF
TRBD1,TRBV19,TRBJ1-5,many,TGTGCCAGTAGTATCCGGGGGACAGTCATTACTAATCAGCCCCAGCATTTT,CASSIRGTVITNQPQHF
-,TRBV6-2/TRBV6-3,TRBJ1-5,-,TGTGCCAGCAGTTTTGAGAACCATCAGCCCCAGCATTTT,CASSFENHQPQHF
TRBD1,TRBV28,TRBJ2-7,many,TGTGCCAGCAGGAGACAGGGGACCGACGAGCAGTACTTC,CASRRQGTDEQYF
-,TRBV18,TRBJ1-4,many,TGTGCCAGCTCACCACGGGGCGATCTGACCTTTTACAGGAATGAAAAACTGTTTTTT,CASSPRGDLTFYRNEKLFF
-,TRBV29-1,TRBJ1-3,many,TGCAGCGTTGAAGGCCTGGGGTCCTCTGGAAACACCATATATTTT,CSVEGLGSSGNTIYF
-,TRBV27,TRBJ1-5,many,TGTGCCAGCAGTATGGGGGACGCAGGGTTACGGGGTCAGCCCCAGCATTTT,CASSMGDAGLRGQPQHF
-,TRBV4-2,TRBJ1-1,-,TGTGCCAGCAGCCTCAGCCAACGGGGCCCTGAAGCTTTCTTT,CASSLSQRGPEAFF
-,TRBV10-3,TRBJ1-1,many,TGTGCCATCACCGATTCTCAGGGGTCCACTGAAGCTTTCTTT,CAITDSQGSTEAFF
TRBD2,TRBV20-1,TRBJ2-2,many,TGCAGTGCTAGAGATAGCGGGAGGGAGAACACCGGGGAGCTGTTTTTT,CSARDSGRENTGELFF
TRBD1,TRBV10-3,TRBJ2-5,many,TGTGCCTCGTCCGGGGACAGAGTACAAGAGACCCAGTACTTC,CASSGDRVQETQYF